This T cell receptor beta chain was sequenced in a study of technical replicates of blood from four donors (dated by TCRdb to the late 2010s). Library preparation employed the immunoSEQ multiplex PCR assay. As stored in TCRdb, this immuneACCESS dataset retains in-frame rearrangements with V and J assigned. A fraction of the clones does not appear; measured against another copy, unresolved V genes explain less than half of the discrepancy, and the remainder lacks a known reason. This sample holds about 72,000 clones; approximately 92% were observed only once. The ten largest clones capture over 0.35% of the sample. A word on this clone: No cognate antigen has been identified for it. Qualities for individual bases were not recorded, and no much larger clone is one base off.

The CDR3 contains 14 residues, cysteine and phenylalanine counted. Of the read, only the CDR3 DNA is kept; its 42 bases are in frame from base 1. CDR1 and CDR2, looked up from the germline V gene, are SGHAT and FQNNGV. The trim is 0 bases for V and 2 bases for J, with a gap of 8 bases between the germline ends. Recombination joined TRBV11-2 with TRBJ2-7; TRBD2 is a weak D gene call, 5 bases matching. This clonotype originated in a human donor in good health. Sequences were obtained from T cells isolated from PBMCs. The nucleotide sequence is given as TGTGCCAGCAGCTTAGATCGGGGTGCCTACGAGCAGTACTTC. It translates to CASSLDRGAYEQYF.